This T cell receptor beta chain was identified during a study of shared clonotypes between healthy human individuals. Whole-study findings and limits: The naive CD4 repertoires of several donors were compared, and around 5% of clonotypes were shared. It was the few donors that limited the genetic and exposure-history diversity represented.

At a deep level, the assay was run. Produced via immunoSEQ multiplex PCR; TCRdb's table is partial and in-frame only. Found here are about 730,000 clones, about two thirds of them singletons; the top ten hold approximately 2%. CDR1 LNHDA and CDR2 SQIVND come from the germline V gene (reference sequence). V lost 7 bases, J lost 3 bases, and 22 bases lay in between. The CDR3 is 17 amino acids. With regard to this clone: Its matching antigen is unknown.

This chain links TRBV19 with TRBJ2-1, with D uncertain. The specimen was memory CD4+ T cells sorted from blood. Subset reported: CD45RA-negative fraction. This clonotype was sampled from a woman aged 25 to 39 in good health. CDR3: CASTPLGKRDNYNEQFF. CDR3 DNA sequence: TGTGCCAGTACCCCCCTGGGGAAGCGAGACAACTACAATGAGCAGTTCTTC.